These T cell receptor beta chains were read from a single sample in a study of shared clonotypes between healthy human individuals. Sequencing used immunoSEQ multiplex PCR; TCRdb keeps in-frame clones, though not all of them. The sample has about 680,000 clones, approximately 75% seen once. What was sequenced was memory CD4+ T cells sorted from blood. The receptor set was obtained from a woman in her thirties in good health. Both conserved end residues are part of each CDR3. D genes are given only for firm matches. Size values are once, few and many counts, or a class for expanded clones, and some rows have none.

d_call	v_call	clone_size	j_call	cdr3_nt	cdr3_aa
TRBD2	TRBV25-1	once	TRBJ2-3	TGTGCCAGCAGTGCGACTAGCGGGAGAGGAGATACGCAGTATTTT	CASSATSGRGDTQYF
-	TRBV11-2	few	TRBJ2-1	TGTGCCAGCAGCTCCCCCCCAACGAACAATGAGCAGTTCTTC	CASSSPPTNNEQFF
TRBD1	TRBV2	-	TRBJ1-5	TGTGCCAGCAGTCGTAGACAGGGCGAGAGCCAGCCCCAGCATTTT	CASSRRQGESQPQHF
-	TRBV7-9	-	TRBJ2-7	TGTGCCAGCACTTCTAGGTCAGGGTACGAGCAGTACTTC	CASTSRSGYEQYF
-	TRBV2	few	TRBJ1-1	TGTGCCAGCGCTCGAACGGTAAACACTGAAGCTTTCTTT	CASARTVNTEAFF
TRBD2	TRBV7-9	-	TRBJ2-3	TGTGCCAGCAGCTTAGATGTAGCGGGAGCTGCAGATACGCAGTATTTT	CASSLDVAGAADTQYF
-	TRBV4-1	-	TRBJ2-3	TGCGCCAGCAGCCAAGATAACGGAGTCGGGTGGGGCACAGATACGCAGTATTTT	CASSQDNGVGWGTDTQYF
-	TRBV29-1	-	TRBJ1-2	TGCAGCGCACTAAGGGGGACGGGGAACTATGGCTACACCTTC	CSALRGTGNYGYTF
TRBD1	TRBV18	once	TRBJ2-4	TGTGCCAGCTCACCAGGAGGGACAGGGAATCCCAACATTCAGTACTTC	CASSPGGTGNPNIQYF
TRBD2	TRBV27	-	TRBJ2-7	TGTGCCAGCAGCCGGACTAGTAGCCTACTCTACGAGCAGTACTTC	CASSRTSSLLYEQYF
-	TRBV25-1	-	TRBJ2-5	TGTGCCAGCAGTGAAGCCCCGGAGAGGACCCAAGAGACCCAGTACTTC	CASSEAPERTQETQYF
TRBD2	TRBV19	few	TRBJ2-5	TGTGCCAGTAGGCGAGCGGGAGGGGCCCTCGCGCAAGAGACCCAGTACTTC	CASRRAGGALAQETQYF
TRBD2	TRBV5-1	-	TRBJ2-2	TGCGCCAGCAGCATTGGGACTAGCGGGCTGGCCGGGGAGCTGTTTTTT	CASSIGTSGLAGELFF
-	TRBV6-4	-	TRBJ1-2	TGTGCCAGCAGTCCCCGGGACGCCGGCTATGGCTACACCTTC	CASSPRDAGYGYTF
TRBD2	TRBV7-8	few	TRBJ2-7	TGTGCCAGCAGCCCCACTAGGGGAAGCGGGAACCGCTACGAGCAGTACTTC	CASSPTRGSGNRYEQYF
TRBD1	TRBV29-1	medium-sized	TRBJ2-3	TGCAGCGTTGGAGGGACAGGGGTTTCAGATACGCAGTATTTT	CSVGGTGVSDTQYF
TRBD1	TRBV6-1	-	TRBJ1-1	TGTGCCAGCAGGAACCGGGACAGGGGAAATACTGAAGCTTTCTTT	CASRNRDRGNTEAFF
TRBD2	TRBV29-1	many	TRBJ2-1	TGCAGCGTTGCGGGGACTAGCGGGAGAGGGGGTCCCAATGAGCAGTTCTTC	CSVAGTSGRGGPNEQFF
-	TRBV21-1	many	TRBJ2-3	TGTGCCAGCAGCCGACGGACTAGCGGGGAGGTTGTACATACGCAGTATTTT	CASSRRTSGEVVHTQYF
TRBD2	TRBV28	-	TRBJ2-7	TGTGCCAAGCCTCAGGGAGCGGGAGACTACTTGGTCTACTACGAGCAGTACTTC	CAKPQGAGDYLVYYEQYF
TRBD2	TRBV15	-	TRBJ2-3	TGTGCCACCAGCGGGCTAGCGGGGACAGATACGCAGTATTTT	CATSGLAGTDTQYF
TRBD1	TRBV19	once	TRBJ1-4	TGTGCCAGTAGCCCAGGAAGACAGGGCAACGAAAAACTGTTTTTT	CASSPGRQGNEKLFF